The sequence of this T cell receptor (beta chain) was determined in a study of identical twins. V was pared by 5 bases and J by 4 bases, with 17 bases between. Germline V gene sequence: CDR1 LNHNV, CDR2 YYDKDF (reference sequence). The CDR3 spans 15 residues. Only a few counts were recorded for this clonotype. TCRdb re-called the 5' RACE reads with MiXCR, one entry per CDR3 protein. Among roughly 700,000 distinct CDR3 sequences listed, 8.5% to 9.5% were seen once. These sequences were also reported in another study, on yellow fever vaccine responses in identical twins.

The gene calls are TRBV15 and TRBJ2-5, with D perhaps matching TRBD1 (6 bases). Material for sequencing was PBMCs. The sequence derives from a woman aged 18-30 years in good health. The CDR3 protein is CATSRYRDKSETQYF. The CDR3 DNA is TGTGCCACCAGCCGATACCGGGACAAATCAGAGACCCAGTACTTC.